A single sample is the source of the 15 T cell receptor beta chains below, sequenced in a study of CD8 T cells in Susac syndrome. Reverse transcription of roughly 0.45 to 1 ug RNA was performed with random hexamers. TCRdb fed the immunoSEQ multiplex PCR reads into MiXCR, producing one record per CDR3 protein. The sample shows 150,000 to 200,000 distinct CDR3 sequences, roughly 92% of them seen only once. Sample: CD4+ T cells from PBMCs. All receptors come from a human donor with multiple sclerosis.

The rearrangement joins TRBV10-3 to TRBJ2-1; 9 positions agree with TRBD2. Trimming removed 3 bases from V and 0 bases from J; junction bases left unmatched: 6. CDR1 ENHRY and CDR2 SYGVKD come from the germline V gene. The CDR3 extends over 17 amino acids. CDR3 loop: CAISDLTSGSSYNEQFF. In DNA, the CDR3 is TGTGCCATCAGTGACCTGACTAGCGGAAGCTCCTACAATGAGCAGTTCTTC.

The CDR3 sequence is CASRGTGYREQYF. The DNA of the CDR3 is TGCGCCAGCAGGGGGACAGGGTATCGCGAGCAGTACTTC. The genes are TRBV5-1 and TRBJ2-7; TRBD1 agrees at 9 bases. The CDR3 runs to 13 residues. CDR1 and CDR2 from the germline V gene are SGHRS and YFSETQ. V shed 5 bases, J shed 6 bases, and the junction held 6 bases outside the gene matches.

CDR3 sequence reads: CASSEATAQETQYF. The CDR3 DNA reads TGTGCCAGCAGTGAAGCAACGGCTCAAGAGACCCAGTACTTC. This chain uses TRBV6-1 with TRBJ2-5, with D unclear. Trimming took 0 bases from V and 2 from J, leaving 7 bases between them. This CDR3 region has 14 residues. Germline loops: CDR1 MNHNS, CDR2 SASEGT.

This chain joins TRBV12-3 or TRBV12-4 and TRBJ1-2; D is uncertain. This CDR3 has 12 amino acids. Trimming stripped 6 bases from V and 8 bases from J, with 13 bases between. CDR3 region: CASSRTAEGYTF. The CDR3 bases are TGTGCCAGCAGCCGGACGGCGGAGGGCTACACCTTC.

V and J are TRBV6-6 and TRBJ2-7; D may match TRBD1 or TRBD2 (5 bases each). Trimming left V 5 bases short and J 1 base short, with 18 bases between. Germline lookup yields CDR1 MNHNY and CDR2 SVGAGI (reference sequence). The length of the CDR3 is 16 residues. CDR3 nucleotide sequence: TGTGCCAGCAGTACTACTAAACATGGGGGATCCTACGAGCAGTACTTC. This encodes CASSTTKHGGSYEQYF.

V and J are TRBV4-1 and TRBJ1-1; unclear D gene. The CDR3 extends over 17 amino acids. V was trimmed by 2 bases and J by 0 bases, leaving 16 bases between them. The germline gives CDR1 MGHRA, CDR2 YSYEKL. The CDR3 DNA is TGCGCCAGCAGCCAACCCATGGGGTGGATAATGAACACTGAAGCTTTCTTT. Its translation: CASSQPMGWIMNTEAFF.

This rearrangement joins TRBV6-8 to TRBJ1-5; D not certain. This CDR3 region has 15 residues. The V end was cut by 6 bases, the J end by 3 bases, with 15 bases between. Germline-derived CDR1 and CDR2 are MNHGY and SAAAGT. Here the CDR3 DNA reads TGTGCCAGCAGCCTGGCTGGGGTAGTCAATCAGCCCCAGCATTTT. Translated: CASSLAGVVNQPQHF.

The gene calls are TRBV28 and TRBJ1-1, with a possible D match to TRBD1 (6 bases). Germline CDR1 MDHEN, CDR2 SYDVKM. This CDR3 is 13 amino acids long. Trimming removed 10 bases at V and 0 bases at J, with 12 bases between. The CDR3 sequence is CATQDSMNTEAFF. The CDR3 nucleotides are TGTGCCACCCAGGACAGCATGAACACTGAAGCTTTCTTT.

This chain links TRBV24-1 with TRBJ1-3, with D maybe TRBD1 (5 bases). V shed 10 bases and J shed 0 bases, with 12 bases lying between them. There are 14 residues in the CDR3. The germline V gene has CDR1 KGHDR and CDR2 SFDVKD. The CDR3 coding sequence is TGTGCCACGCGGGGCATCTCCTCTGGAAACACCATATATTTT. Residues: CATRGISSGNTIYF.

This chain connects TRBV20-1 to TRBJ2-3; D perhaps matches TRBD2 (6 bases). CDR1 and CDR2 (germline): DFQATT, SNEGSKA (reference sequence). The V gene lost 3 bases and the J gene lost 1 base, with 11 bases spanning the gap. The CDR3 consists of 14 residues. In DNA form, the CDR3 reads TGCAGTGCTAGGGGGACTTCTGGCACAGATACGCAGTATTTT. It codes for CSARGTSGTDTQYF.

The chain links TRBV6-5 to TRBJ1-2; 9 bases map to TRBD1. This CDR3 is 17 amino acids long. V lost 4 bases, J lost 3 bases, and 12 bases stayed unmatched. Germline CDR1 and CDR2: MNHEY and SVGAGI. CDR3 DNA: TGTGCCAGCAGTTCACGACTTGACGGGACAGGGCACTATGGCTACACCTTC. Its protein product is CASSSRLDGTGHYGYTF.

The chain has TRBV19 and TRBJ1-5, with TRBD1 identical over 11 bases. The CDR3 is made up of 13 amino acids. Germline CDR1 reads LNHDA; CDR2 reads SQIVND (reference sequence). V dropped 10 bases and J dropped 6; count of bases not matched to a gene: 5. Here the CDR3 reads CAIGQGAVQPQHF. CDR3 coding DNA: TGTGCCATAGGACAGGGGGCAGTTCAGCCCCAGCATTTT. Full variable domain (remainder filled in from reference TRBV19 and TRBJ1-5): DGGITQSPKYLFRKEGQNVTLSCEQNLNHDAMYWYRQDPGQGLRLIYYSQIVNDFQKGDIAEGYSVSREKKESFPLTVTSAQKNPTAFYLCAIGQGAVQPQHFGDGTRLSIL.

V usage is TRBV27 and J usage is TRBJ2-6; no firm D call. Germline V gene sequence: CDR1 MNHEY, CDR2 SMNVEV (reference sequence). The CDR3 contains 13 residues. The ends were cut back, 4 bases at V and 2 bases at J, with 3 bases in the middle. The CDR3 sequence is CASSSTGANVLTF. The CDR3, as DNA: TGTGCCAGCAGTTCAACTGGGGCCAACGTCCTGACTTTC.

The CDR3 spells CSASPSGTGVQPQHF. CDR3 nucleotide sequence: TGCAGTGCTAGCCCCTCCGGGACAGGAGTTCAGCCCCAGCATTTT. This rearrangement joins TRBV20-1 to TRBJ1-5; the match to TRBD1 covers 8 bases. V was pared by 3 bases and J by 6 bases, with 10 bases of the junction left unmatched. The germline V gene has CDR1 DFQATT and CDR2 SNEGSKA (reference sequence). The CDR3 runs 15 residues.

The rearrangement joins TRBV28 to TRBJ2-5; TRBD1 agrees at 8 bases. The CDR3 totals 13 residues. Germline-derived CDR1 and CDR2 are MDHEN and SYDVKM. J gave up 6 bases and V 9 bases, and 9 bases lay outside the gene matches. CDR3 nucleotides: TGTGCCAGTCTGGACAGGGTAATACAGACCCAGTACTTC. This encodes CASLDRVIQTQYF.